The sequence of this TCR beta chain was determined in a study of T cells in tuberculosis. Overall study: PBMC were archived before or within 7 days of starting treatment.

The CDR3 is 17 residues long. The germline gives CDR1 MGHRA, CDR2 YSYEKL. The V and J ends lost 0 bases and 6 bases, in that order; junction bases with no gene match: 12. Assay: immunoSEQ multiplex PCR; the TCRdb copy retains only in-frame clones and omits some. The table includes approximately 30,000 clones, 87% detected once. Documented time point: new active TB diagnosis, blood taken before or within 7 days of starting treatment. On average around 100,000 T cells per donor were immunosequenced. The J gene is TRBJ2-7, the V gene TRBV4-1; TRBD1 matches 9 bases. This TCR was sampled from an adult with tuberculosis. The sequenced sample was PBMCs, obtained at tuberculosis diagnosis. The CDR3 DNA is TGCGCCAGCAGCCAAGACCCTGGATCGGGACAGGGAGGCGAGCAGTACTTC. Translated, it gives CASSQDPGSGQGGEQYF.